A selection of T cell receptor beta chains follows, all from one sample in a study of response to subunit inactivated influenza vaccine. TCRdb analysed the RT-PCR reads with MiXCR anew, one entry per CDR3 protein. The table shows more than 200,000 distinct CDR3 sequences, with 12% occurring only once. The material sequenced was non-naive T cells sorted from PBMCs, taken roughly 15 days before vaccination. The origin of the receptors is a man in his forties or fifties who received an inactivated influenza vaccine. CDR3s include the opening cysteine and the closing phenylalanine or tryptophan. A D gene is named only where the DNA matches it firmly. A clone size is listed for some rows: how often the clone was seen (once, few, many), or a class if it is expanded.

j_call d_call clone_size v_call cdr3_aa cdr3_nt
TRBJ1-4 TRBD1 few TRBV7-9 CASSPRQGAVEKLFF TGTGCCAGCAGCCCGAGACAGGGGGCAGTTGAAAAACTGTTTTTT
TRBJ2-3 NA few TRBV7-2 CASSGTAYASTDTQYF TGTGCCAGCAGCGGCACGGCATATGCTAGCACAGATACGCAGTATTTT
TRBJ2-3 TRBD1 NA TRBV11-2 CATKLNGQGSTDTQYF TGTGCCACCAAACTGAATGGACAGGGAAGCACAGATACGCAGTATTTT
TRBJ2-1 TRBD2 many TRBV20-1 CSAKALAGGHHEQFF TGCAGTGCTAAGGCGCTAGCGGGGGGGCATCATGAGCAGTTCTTC
TRBJ2-3 NA many TRBV2 CASSEGNTDTQYF TGTGCCAGCAGTGAAGGCAACACAGATACGCAGTATTTT
TRBJ2-5 NA few TRBV4-1 CASSRNQETQYF TGCGCCAGCAGCCGAAACCAAGAGACCCAGTACTTC
TRBJ2-2 NA many TRBV12-3/TRBV12-4 CASSRDGNTGELFF TGTGCCAGCAGCCGGGACGGGAACACCGGGGAGCTGTTTTTT
TRBJ2-5 TRBD2 many TRBV5-1 CASSIQRGEETQYF TGCGCCAGCAGCATCCAGCGGGGGGAAGAGACCCAGTACTTC
TRBJ1-2 NA NA TRBV18 CASSPPSGVYGYTF TGTGCCAGCTCACCGCCTTCGGGGGTTTATGGCTACACCTTC
TRBJ2-7 TRBD1 few TRBV20-1 CSARNRGRISSYEQYF TGCAGTGCTAGGAACAGGGGGCGTATAAGCTCCTACGAGCAGTACTTC
TRBJ1-6 NA few TRBV3-1 CASSQAQGRSPLHF TGTGCCAGCAGCCAAGCCCAGGGACGATCACCCCTCCACTTT
TRBJ2-7 TRBD2 many TRBV6-2/TRBV6-3 CASSRRLANNYEQYF TGTGCCAGCAGTAGAAGACTAGCGAACAACTACGAGCAGTACTTC
TRBJ1-1 NA few TRBV12-3/TRBV12-4 CASSLSVSGGLFF TGTGCCAGCAGTCTAAGCGTAAGCGGGGGACTCTTCTTT
TRBJ1-1 TRBD1 NA TRBV27 CASSLWDRGTEAFF TGTGCCAGCAGTTTATGGGACAGGGGCACTGAAGCTTTCTTT
TRBJ2-7 TRBD2 NA TRBV4-3 CASSQGGLAGAYEQYF TGCGCCAGCAGCCAAGGGGGACTAGCGGGAGCCTACGAGCAGTACTTC
TRBJ2-3 NA NA TRBV5-1 CASSLGYLKGTDTQYF TGCGCCAGCAGCTTGGGTTACTTAAAGGGGACAGATACGCAGTATTTT
TRBJ2-5 NA NA TRBV20-1 CSARDLRGGETQYF TGCAGTGCTAGAGATTTGAGGGGAGGAGAGACCCAGTACTTC
TRBJ1-2 NA NA TRBV27 CASRANQGYGYTF TGTGCCAGCAGGGCAAACCAGGGGTATGGCTACACCTTC
TRBJ1-3 NA many TRBV4-2 CASSQGFEGNTIYF TGTGCCAGCAGCCAGGGGTTTGAGGGAAACACCATATATTTT
TRBJ2-3 NA few TRBV9 CASSVAIRDTQYF TGTGCCAGCAGCGTAGCTATCAGGGATACGCAGTATTTT
TRBJ1-5 TRBD1 many TRBV5-6 CASSLGSGTGREQPQHF TGTGCCAGCAGCCTTGGATCGGGGACAGGGCGGGAACAGCCCCAGCATTTT
TRBJ2-1 TRBD2 NA TRBV19 CASSSTSGRGHEQFF TGTGCCAGTAGCTCCACTAGCGGGAGGGGTCATGAGCAGTTCTTC
TRBJ1-4 NA few TRBV20-1 CSARGDSGEEEKLFF TGCAGTGCTAGAGGCGACAGCGGAGAAGAGGAAAAACTGTTTTTT
TRBJ2-2 NA few TRBV11-2 CASSLGRAGGELFF TGTGCCAGCAGCTTAGGCAGAGCAGGCGGGGAGCTGTTTTTT
TRBJ1-5 NA NA TRBV20-1 CSARDGGISNQPQHF TGCAGTGCTAGAGACGGGGGGATTAGCAATCAGCCCCAGCATTTT
TRBJ1-5 NA NA TRBV19 CASSMGGGQPQHF TGTGCCAGTAGTATGGGGGGAGGACAGCCCCAGCATTTT
TRBJ2-1 TRBD2 few TRBV7-9 CASSHDSGVSYNEQFF TGTGCCAGCAGCCACGATAGCGGGGTCTCCTACAATGAGCAGTTCTTC
TRBJ2-3 NA few TRBV2 CASRAGTTFSTDTQYF TGTGCCAGCAGAGCCGGGACAACTTTCAGCACAGATACGCAGTATTTT
TRBJ2-1 TRBD2 few TRBV2 CASVPKSGGSYNEQFF TGTGCCAGCGTCCCCAAAAGCGGGGGCTCCTACAATGAGCAGTTCTTC
TRBJ2-7 NA NA TRBV29-1 CSVEEAADSYEQYF TGCAGCGTTGAAGAGGCGGCTGATTCCTACGAGCAGTACTTC
TRBJ2-7 NA few TRBV9 CASSVEGGRTVYEQYF TGTGCCAGCAGCGTAGAAGGGGGGAGGACAGTCTACGAGCAGTACTTC
TRBJ2-1 NA few TRBV24-1 CATRDQKARNEQFF TGTGCCACCCGGGACCAGAAGGCACGCAATGAGCAGTTCTTC
TRBJ2-5 NA NA TRBV23-1 CAVGVGVRETQYF TGCGCGGTCGGAGTGGGAGTTCGAGAGACCCAGTACTTC
TRBJ1-2 NA few TRBV6-2/TRBV6-3 CASSYSRASPYGYTF TGTGCCAGCAGTTACAGCCGGGCGAGTCCCTATGGCTACACCTTC
TRBJ2-2 TRBD2 NA TRBV24-1 CATSDSGTRGINTGELFF TGTGCCACCAGTGATTCCGGGACTAGGGGAATTAACACCGGGGAGCTGTTTTTT
TRBJ2-5 TRBD2 NA TRBV20-1 CSARVSGLQETQYF TGCAGTGCTAGGGTTAGCGGGTTGCAAGAGACCCAGTACTTC
TRBJ2-1 TRBD2 few TRBV3-1 CASSHLAGRGENEQFF TGTGCCAGCAGCCACCTAGCGGGAAGGGGGGAAAATGAGCAGTTCTTC
TRBJ2-7 NA NA TRBV12-3/TRBV12-4 CASSYLTLASSYEQYF TGTGCCAGCAGCTACCTGACGTTAGCGAGCTCCTACGAGCAGTACTTC
TRBJ2-7 TRBD1 NA TRBV28 CASIPTGQGYEQYF TGTGCCAGCATACCAACCGGACAGGGCTACGAGCAGTACTTC
TRBJ2-1 TRBD2 once TRBV27 CASTGGWGNEQFF TGTGCCAGCACGGGGGGGTGGGGCAATGAGCAGTTCTTC
TRBJ1-6 TRBD1 few TRBV5-6 CASSRQGTVYNSPLHF TGTGCCAGCAGCCGACAGGGAACCGTCTATAATTCACCCCTCCACTTT
TRBJ2-7 TRBD2 few TRBV10-3 CAIRTSGKDEQYF TGTGCCATCAGGACTAGCGGGAAGGACGAGCAGTACTTC
TRBJ2-6 NA few TRBV7-2 CASSLGRASSGANVLTF TGTGCCAGCAGCTTAGGGCGTGCTAGCTCTGGGGCCAACGTCCTGACTTTC
TRBJ2-2 NA few TRBV2 CATPGGAAESGELFF TGTGCCACCCCAGGGGGGGCTGCCGAAAGCGGGGAGCTGTTTTTT
TRBJ1-2 TRBD1 few TRBV24-1 CATSDGNPGQSSYGYTF TGTGCCACCAGTGATGGTAATCCGGGACAGAGCAGCTATGGCTACACCTTC
TRBJ2-2 TRBD1 NA TRBV20-1 CSARDQGQGTGELFF TGCAGTGCTAGAGATCAGGGACAGGGGACCGGGGAGCTGTTTTTT
TRBJ1-2 NA NA TRBV20-1 CSARNEGYTF TGCAGTGCTAGGAACGAAGGCTACACCTTC
TRBJ2-1 NA NA TRBV21-1 CASNPPLSQTSHNEQFF TGTGCCAGCAACCCCCCCTTGTCCCAAACTTCGCACAATGAGCAGTTCTTC
TRBJ1-5 NA NA TRBV9 CASSVGPWGNQPQHF TGTGCCAGCAGCGTAGGCCCCTGGGGCAATCAGCCCCAGCATTTT
TRBJ2-7 NA NA TRBV5-1 CASMEGGSSYEQYF TGCGCCAGCATGGAGGGAGGCAGCTCCTACGAGCAGTACTTC
TRBJ1-1 TRBD1 NA TRBV28 CASSHGQGSPEAFF TGTGCCAGCAGCCACGGACAGGGGAGCCCTGAAGCTTTCTTT
TRBJ2-3 NA NA TRBV4-3 CASSPEAIAVDTQYF TGCGCCAGCAGCCCAGAGGCCATAGCAGTCGATACGCAGTATTTT
TRBJ2-2 NA NA TRBV27 CASSTRGGYGELFF TGTGCCAGCAGCACCAGGGGGGGGTACGGGGAGCTGTTTTTT
TRBJ2-3 NA NA TRBV20-1 CSFVGDTQYF TGCAGTTTCGTGGGAGATACGCAGTATTTT
TRBJ2-1 TRBD2 NA TRBV4-2 CASSQVGDTGGNEQFF TGTGCCAGCAGCCAAGTCGGGGATACCGGGGGGAATGAGCAGTTCTTC
TRBJ2-3 TRBD1 few TRBV27 CASSADKQGVSITDTQYF TGTGCCAGCAGCGCAGATAAACAGGGGGTCTCAATCACAGATACGCAGTATTTT
TRBJ2-5 NA NA TRBV20-1 CSAINARGQETQYF TGCAGTGCTATTAATGCGAGGGGACAAGAGACCCAGTACTTC
TRBJ2-7 TRBD1 NA TRBV30 CAWRSGTGISYEQYF TGTGCCTGGAGGTCCGGGACAGGGATTTCCTACGAGCAGTACTTC
TRBJ1-1 NA NA TRBV4-2 CASSQDGTGGNTEAFF TGTGCCAGCAGCCAAGATGGTACAGGCGGGAACACTGAAGCTTTCTTT